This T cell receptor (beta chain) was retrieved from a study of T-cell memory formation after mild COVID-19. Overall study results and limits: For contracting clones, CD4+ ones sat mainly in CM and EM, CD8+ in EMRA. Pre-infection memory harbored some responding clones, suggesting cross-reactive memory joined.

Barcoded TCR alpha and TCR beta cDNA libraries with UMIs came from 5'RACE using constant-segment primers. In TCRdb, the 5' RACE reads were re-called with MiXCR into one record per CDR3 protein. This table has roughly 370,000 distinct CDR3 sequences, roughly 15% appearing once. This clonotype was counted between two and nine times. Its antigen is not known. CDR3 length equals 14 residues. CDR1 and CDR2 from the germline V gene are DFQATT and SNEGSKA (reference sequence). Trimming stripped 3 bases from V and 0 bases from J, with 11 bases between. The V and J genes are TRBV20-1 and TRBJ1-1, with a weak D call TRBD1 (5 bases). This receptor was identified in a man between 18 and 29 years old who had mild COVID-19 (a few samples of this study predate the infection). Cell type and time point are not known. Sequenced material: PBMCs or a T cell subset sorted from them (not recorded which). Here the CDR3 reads CSASKDRLNTEAFF. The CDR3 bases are TGCAGTGCTAGTAAAGACAGATTGAACACTGAAGCTTTCTTT.